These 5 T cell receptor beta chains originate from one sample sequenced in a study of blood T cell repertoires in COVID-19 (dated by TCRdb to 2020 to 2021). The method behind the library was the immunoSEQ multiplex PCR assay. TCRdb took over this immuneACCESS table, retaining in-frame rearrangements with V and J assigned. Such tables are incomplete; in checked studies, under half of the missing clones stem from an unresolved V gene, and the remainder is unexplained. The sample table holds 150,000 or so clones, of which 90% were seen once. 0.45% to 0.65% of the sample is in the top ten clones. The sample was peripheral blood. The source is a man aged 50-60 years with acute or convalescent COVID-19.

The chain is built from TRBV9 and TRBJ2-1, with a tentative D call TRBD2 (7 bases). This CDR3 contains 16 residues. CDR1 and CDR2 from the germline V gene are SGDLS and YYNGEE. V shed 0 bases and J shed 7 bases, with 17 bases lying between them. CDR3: CASSVDGGAVRNEQFF. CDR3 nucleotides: TGTGCCAGCAGCGTAGATGGGGGGGCGGTTCGGAATGAGCAGTTCTTC.

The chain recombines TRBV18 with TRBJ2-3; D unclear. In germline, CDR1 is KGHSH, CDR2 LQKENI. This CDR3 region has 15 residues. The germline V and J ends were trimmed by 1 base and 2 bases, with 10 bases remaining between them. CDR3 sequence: CASSPLREATDTQYF. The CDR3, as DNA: TGTGCCAGCTCACCACTGCGTGAGGCCACAGATACGCAGTATTTT.

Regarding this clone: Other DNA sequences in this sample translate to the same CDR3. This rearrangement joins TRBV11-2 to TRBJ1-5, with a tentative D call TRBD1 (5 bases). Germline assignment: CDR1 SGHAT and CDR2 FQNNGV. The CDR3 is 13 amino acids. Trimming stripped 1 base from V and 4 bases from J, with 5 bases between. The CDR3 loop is CASSLGQNQPQHF. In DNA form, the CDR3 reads TGTGCCAGCAGCTTAGGACAGAATCAGCCCCAGCATTTT.

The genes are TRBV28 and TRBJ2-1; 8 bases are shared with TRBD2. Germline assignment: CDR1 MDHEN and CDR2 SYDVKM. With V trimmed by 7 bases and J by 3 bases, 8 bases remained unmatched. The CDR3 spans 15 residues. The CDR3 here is CASNPGGEGYNEQFF. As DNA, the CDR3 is TGTGCCAGCAACCCGGGGGGGGAGGGCTACAATGAGCAGTTCTTC.

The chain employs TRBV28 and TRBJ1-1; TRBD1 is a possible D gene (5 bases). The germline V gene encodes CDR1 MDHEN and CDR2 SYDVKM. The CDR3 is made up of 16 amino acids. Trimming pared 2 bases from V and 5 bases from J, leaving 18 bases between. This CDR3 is CASSLRRRVRDTEAFF. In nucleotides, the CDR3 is TGTGCCAGCAGTTTAAGGCGCAGGGTTCGAGATACTGAAGCTTTCTTT.